This TCR beta chain was documented in a study of siplizumab effects on memory and regulatory T cells. Findings and limits, study-wide: The alloresponse seemed to draw substantially on naive T cells, which appeared more diverse than memory cells. With siplizumab, mappable alloreactive CD4+ clones averaged 68.8% Treg-derived, versus more than 25% in controls. Suppressive activity of Tregs proliferating in siplizumab cultures remained unconfirmed.

A note on this clone: Antigen specificity is unknown.

CDR3 length: 14 amino acids. The V end lost 3 bases, the J end lost 0 bases, and 7 bases lay between the germline ends. Germline CDR1 MGHDK, CDR2 SYGVNS. Per individual sample, about 97,000 TCR templates were assayed. Using immunoSEQ multiplex PCR, the repertoire was profiled, and TCRdb retains in-frame clones only, with some absent. The data hold some 100,000 clones, with 94% observed a single time. This TCR derives from a human donor in good health. Sequenced: Tregs sorted from blood. The chain links TRBV25-1 to TRBJ2-3; D might be TRBD2 (5 bases). CDR3 residues: CASSDWTSTDTQYF. The CDR3 DNA reads as TGTGCCAGCAGTGACTGGACTAGCACAGATACGCAGTATTTT.